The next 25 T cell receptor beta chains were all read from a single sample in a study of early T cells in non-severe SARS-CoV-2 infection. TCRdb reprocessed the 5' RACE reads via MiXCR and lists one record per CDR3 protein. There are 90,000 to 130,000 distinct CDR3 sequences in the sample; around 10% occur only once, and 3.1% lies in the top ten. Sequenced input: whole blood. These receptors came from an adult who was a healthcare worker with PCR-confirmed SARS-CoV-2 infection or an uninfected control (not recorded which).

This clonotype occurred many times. The CDR3: CASSPPGGGGGRETQYF. In DNA, the CDR3 is TGTGCCAGCAGCCCCCCTGGAGGCGGCGGAGGGAGAGAGACCCAGTACTTC. V is TRBV11-2 and J is TRBJ2-5; a possible D gene is TRBD2 (6 bases). This CDR3 region has 17 residues. Trimming removed 5 bases at V and 4 bases at J, with 23 bases between. Germline V gene lookup returns CDR1 SGHAT and CDR2 FQNNGV.

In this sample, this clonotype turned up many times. The CDR3 DNA sequence: TGCGCCAGCACCCCCCCGGGGTCCAACGTCCTGACTTTC. This gives the protein CASTPPGSNVLTF. The V call is TRBV10-2, the J call TRBJ2-6; a weak D match, TRBD2 (5 bases). The CDR3 is 13 residues long. Germline assignment: CDR1 WSHSY and CDR2 SAAADI. The germline V and J ends were trimmed by 7 bases and 8 bases, with 12 bases remaining between them.

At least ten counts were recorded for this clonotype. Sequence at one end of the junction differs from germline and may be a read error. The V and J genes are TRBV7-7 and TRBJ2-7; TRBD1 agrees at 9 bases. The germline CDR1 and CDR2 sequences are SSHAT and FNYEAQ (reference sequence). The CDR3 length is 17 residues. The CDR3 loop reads CASSLNPPGQGTYEQYF. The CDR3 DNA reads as TGTGCTAGCAGCTTAAATCCCCCGGGACAGGGTACCTACGAGCAGTACTTC.

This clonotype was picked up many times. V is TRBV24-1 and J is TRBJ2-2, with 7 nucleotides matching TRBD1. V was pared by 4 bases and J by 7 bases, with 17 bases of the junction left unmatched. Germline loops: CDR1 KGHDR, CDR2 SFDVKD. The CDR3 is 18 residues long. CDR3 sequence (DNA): TGTGCCACCAGTGACCCCAACCGACAGGGAATTGGAGGCGGGGAGCTGTTTTTT. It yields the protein CATSDPNRQGIGGGELFF.

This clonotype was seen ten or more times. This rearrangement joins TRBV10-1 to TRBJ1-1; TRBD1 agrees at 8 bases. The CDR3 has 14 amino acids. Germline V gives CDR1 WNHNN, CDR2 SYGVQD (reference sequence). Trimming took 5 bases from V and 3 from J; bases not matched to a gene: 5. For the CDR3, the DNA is TGCGCCAGCAGTTTGGCACAGGGGGACACTGAAGCTTTCTTT. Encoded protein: CASSLAQGDTEAFF.

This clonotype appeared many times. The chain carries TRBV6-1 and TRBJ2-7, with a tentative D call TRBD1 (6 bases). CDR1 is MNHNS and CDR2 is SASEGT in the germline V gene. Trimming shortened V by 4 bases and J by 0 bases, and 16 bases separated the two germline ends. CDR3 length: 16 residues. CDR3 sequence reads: CASSVATGSSSYEQYF. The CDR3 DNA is TGTGCCAGCAGTGTTGCGACAGGATCTAGCTCCTACGAGCAGTACTTC.

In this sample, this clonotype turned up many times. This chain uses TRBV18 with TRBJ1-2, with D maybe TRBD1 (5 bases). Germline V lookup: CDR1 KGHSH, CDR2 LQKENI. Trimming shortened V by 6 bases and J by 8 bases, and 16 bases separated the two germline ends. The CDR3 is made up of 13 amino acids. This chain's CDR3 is CASSLTGDEGYTF. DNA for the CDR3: TGTGCCAGCTCTCTAACAGGCGACGAGGGCTACACCTTC.

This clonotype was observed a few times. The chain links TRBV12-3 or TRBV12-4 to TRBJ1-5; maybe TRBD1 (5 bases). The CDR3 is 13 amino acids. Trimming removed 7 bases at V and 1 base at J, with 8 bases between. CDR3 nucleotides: TGTGCCAGCAAGGGGTTGAGCAATCAGCCCCAGCATTTT. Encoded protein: CASKGLSNQPQHF.

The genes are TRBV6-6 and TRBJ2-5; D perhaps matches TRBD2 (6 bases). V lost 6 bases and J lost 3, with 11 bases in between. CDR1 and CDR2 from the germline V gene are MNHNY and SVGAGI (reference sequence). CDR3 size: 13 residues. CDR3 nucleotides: TGTGCCAGCAGCCTATGGAGGGAAGAGACCCAGTACTTC. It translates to CASSLWREETQYF.

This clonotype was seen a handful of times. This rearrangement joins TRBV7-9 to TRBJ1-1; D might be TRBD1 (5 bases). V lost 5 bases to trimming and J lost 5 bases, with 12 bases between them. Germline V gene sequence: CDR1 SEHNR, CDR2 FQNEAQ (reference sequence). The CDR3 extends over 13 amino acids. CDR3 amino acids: CASSPMGGTEAFF. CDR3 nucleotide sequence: TGTGCCAGCAGCCCGATGGGGGGGACTGAAGCTTTCTTT.

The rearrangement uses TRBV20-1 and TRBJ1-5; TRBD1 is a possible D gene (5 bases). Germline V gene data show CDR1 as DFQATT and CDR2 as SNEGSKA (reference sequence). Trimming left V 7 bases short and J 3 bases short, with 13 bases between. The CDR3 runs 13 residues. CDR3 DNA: TGCAGTGGGGTGGGCAGGGACAATCAGCCCCAGCATTTT. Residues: CSGVGRDNQPQHF.

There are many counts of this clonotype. DNA for the CDR3: TGTGCCAGCAGGAACAGACCCTCCACAGATACGCAGTATTTT. Translated: CASRNRPSTDTQYF. The V and J genes are TRBV6-5 and TRBJ2-3; D gene ambiguous. Germline CDR1 and CDR2: MNHEY and SVGAGI. V gave up 6 bases and J gave up 2 bases, with 12 bases separating them. The CDR3 consists of 14 residues.

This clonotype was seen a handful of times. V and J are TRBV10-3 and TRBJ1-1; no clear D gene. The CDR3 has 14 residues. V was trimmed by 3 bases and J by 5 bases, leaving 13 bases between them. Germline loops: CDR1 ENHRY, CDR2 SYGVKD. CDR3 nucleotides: TGTGCCATCAGTGACTTCCCCTCGAAAACTGAAGCTTTCTTT. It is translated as CAISDFPSKTEAFF.

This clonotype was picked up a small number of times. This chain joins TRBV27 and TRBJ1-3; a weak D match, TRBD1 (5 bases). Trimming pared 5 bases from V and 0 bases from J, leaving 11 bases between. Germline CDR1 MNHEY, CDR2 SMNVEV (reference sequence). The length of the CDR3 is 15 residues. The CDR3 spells CASSTGRSSGNTIYF. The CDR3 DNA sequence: TGTGCCAGCAGTACGGGACGGAGCTCTGGAAACACCATATATTTT.

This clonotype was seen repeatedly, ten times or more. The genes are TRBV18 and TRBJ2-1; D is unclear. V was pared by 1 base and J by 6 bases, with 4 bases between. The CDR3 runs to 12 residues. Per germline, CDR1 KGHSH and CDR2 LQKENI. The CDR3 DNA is TGTGCCAGCTCACCACGGGTCAATGAGCAGTTCTTC. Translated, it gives CASSPRVNEQFF.

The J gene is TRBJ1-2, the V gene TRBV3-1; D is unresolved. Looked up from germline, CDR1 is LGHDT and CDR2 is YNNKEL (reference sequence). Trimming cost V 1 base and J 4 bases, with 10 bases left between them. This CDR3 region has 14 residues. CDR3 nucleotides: TGTGCCAGCAGCCAAGGCGGAGGTACCTATGGCTACACCTTC. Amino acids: CASSQGGGTYGYTF.

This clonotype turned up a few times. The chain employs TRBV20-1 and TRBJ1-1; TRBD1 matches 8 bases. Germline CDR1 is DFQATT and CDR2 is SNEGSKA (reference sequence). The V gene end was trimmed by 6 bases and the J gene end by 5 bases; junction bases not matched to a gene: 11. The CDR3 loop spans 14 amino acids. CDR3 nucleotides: TGCAGTGCCACCCGTCAGGGGGCGCGTACTGAAGCTTTCTTT. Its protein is CSATRQGARTEAFF.

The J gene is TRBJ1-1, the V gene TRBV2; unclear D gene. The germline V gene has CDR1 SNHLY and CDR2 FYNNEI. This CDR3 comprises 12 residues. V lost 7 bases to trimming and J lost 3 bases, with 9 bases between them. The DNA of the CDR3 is TGTGCCAGCAATTATCCGGACACTGAAGCTTTCTTT. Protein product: CASNYPDTEAFF.

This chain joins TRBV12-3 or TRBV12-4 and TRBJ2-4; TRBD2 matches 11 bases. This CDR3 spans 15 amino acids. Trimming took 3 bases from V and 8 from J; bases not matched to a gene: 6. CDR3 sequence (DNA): TGTGCCAGCAGTTTTAGCGGGGGGGCCAGGGACATTCAGTACTTC. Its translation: CASSFSGGARDIQYF.

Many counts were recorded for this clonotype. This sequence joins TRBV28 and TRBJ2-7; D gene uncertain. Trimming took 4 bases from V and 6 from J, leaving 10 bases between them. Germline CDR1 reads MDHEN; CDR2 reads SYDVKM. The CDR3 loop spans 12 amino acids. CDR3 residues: CASSSRFGEQYF. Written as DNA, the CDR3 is TGTGCCAGCAGTTCGAGGTTCGGCGAGCAGTACTTC.

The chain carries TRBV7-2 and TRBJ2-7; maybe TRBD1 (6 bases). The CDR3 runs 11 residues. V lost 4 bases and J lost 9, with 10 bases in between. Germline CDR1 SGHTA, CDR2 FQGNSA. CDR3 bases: TGTGCCAGCAGCTCGGTGGACAGGCAGTACTTC. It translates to CASSSVDRQYF.

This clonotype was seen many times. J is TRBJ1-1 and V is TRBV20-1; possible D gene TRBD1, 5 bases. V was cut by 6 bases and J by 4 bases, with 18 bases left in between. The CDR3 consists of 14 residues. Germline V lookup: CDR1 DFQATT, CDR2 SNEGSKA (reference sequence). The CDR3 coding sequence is TGCAGTGCCCAGAGGTCCAGGGTCGGCACTGAAGCTTTCTTT. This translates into CSAQRSRVGTEAFF.

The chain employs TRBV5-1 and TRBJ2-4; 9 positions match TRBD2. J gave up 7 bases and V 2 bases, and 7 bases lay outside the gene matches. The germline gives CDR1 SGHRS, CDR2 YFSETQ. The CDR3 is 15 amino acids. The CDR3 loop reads CASSFVAGVGNIQYF. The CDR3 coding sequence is TGCGCCAGCAGCTTTGTAGCGGGGGTCGGGAACATTCAGTACTTC.

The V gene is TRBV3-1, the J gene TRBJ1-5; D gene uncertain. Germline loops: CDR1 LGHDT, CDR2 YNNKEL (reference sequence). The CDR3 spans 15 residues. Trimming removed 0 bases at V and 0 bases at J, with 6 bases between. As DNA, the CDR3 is TGTGCCAGCAGCCAAGATTTTAGTAGCAATCAGCCCCAGCATTTT. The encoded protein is CASSQDFSSNQPQHF.

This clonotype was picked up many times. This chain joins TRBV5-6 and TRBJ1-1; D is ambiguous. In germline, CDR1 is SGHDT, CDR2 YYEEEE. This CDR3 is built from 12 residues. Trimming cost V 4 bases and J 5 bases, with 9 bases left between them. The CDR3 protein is CASSRGTTEAFF. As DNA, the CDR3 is TGTGCCAGCAGCCGGGGAACGACTGAAGCTTTCTTT.